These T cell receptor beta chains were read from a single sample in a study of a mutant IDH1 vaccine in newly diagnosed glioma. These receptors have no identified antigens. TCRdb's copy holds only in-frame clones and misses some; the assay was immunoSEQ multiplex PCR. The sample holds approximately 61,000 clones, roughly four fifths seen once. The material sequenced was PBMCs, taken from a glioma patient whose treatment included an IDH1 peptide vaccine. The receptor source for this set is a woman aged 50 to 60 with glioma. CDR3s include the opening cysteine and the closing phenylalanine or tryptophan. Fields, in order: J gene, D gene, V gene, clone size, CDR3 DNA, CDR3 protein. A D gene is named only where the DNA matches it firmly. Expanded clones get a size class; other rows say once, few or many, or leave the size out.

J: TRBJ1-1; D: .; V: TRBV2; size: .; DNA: TGTGCCAGCAGCGATAACACTGAAGCTTTCTTT; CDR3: CASSDNTEAFF
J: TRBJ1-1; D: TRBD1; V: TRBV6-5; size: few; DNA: TGTGCCAGCAGTTACGCTACAGGGGGAAATGAAGCTTTCTTT; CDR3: CASSYATGGNEAFF
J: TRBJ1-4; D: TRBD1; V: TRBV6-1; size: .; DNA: TGTGCCAGCAGTGAAAACAGGGGAGATGAAAAACTGTTTTTT; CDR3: CASSENRGDEKLFF
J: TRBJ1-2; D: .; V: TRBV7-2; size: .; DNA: TGTGCCAGCAGCCCAATGGGACACTCGTCTAACTATGGCTACACCTTC; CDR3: CASSPMGHSSNYGYTF
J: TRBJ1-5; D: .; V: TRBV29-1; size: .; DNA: TGCAGCGTTGGCGGGGGCTTCGGCAATCAGCCCCAGCATTTT; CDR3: CSVGGGFGNQPQHF
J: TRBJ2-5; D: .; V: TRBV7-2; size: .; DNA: TGTGCCAGCAGCTTAAAAACAGCTTACCAAGAGACCCAGTACTTC; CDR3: CASSLKTAYQETQYF
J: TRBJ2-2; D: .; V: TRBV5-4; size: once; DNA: TGTGCCAGCAGCGTCCTGGGGGACACCGGGGAGCTGTTTTTT; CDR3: CASSVLGDTGELFF
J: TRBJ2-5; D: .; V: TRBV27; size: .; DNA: TGTGCCAGCAGTTTTAACAGGGAAGAGACCCAGTACTTC; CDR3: CASSFNREETQYF
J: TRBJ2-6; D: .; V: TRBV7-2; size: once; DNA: TGTGCCAGCAGCTTATCTCTTTCTGGGGCCAACGTCCTGACTTTC; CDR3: CASSLSLSGANVLTF
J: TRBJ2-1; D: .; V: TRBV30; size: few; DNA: TGTGCCTGGAGTCGAGGGGGCAATGAGCAGTTCTTC; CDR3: CAWSRGGNEQFF
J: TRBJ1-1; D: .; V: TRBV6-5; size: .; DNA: TGTGCCAGCAGCCCTGCCAGGGGCACTGAAGCTTTCTTT; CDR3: CASSPARGTEAFF
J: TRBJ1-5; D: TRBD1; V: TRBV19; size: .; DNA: TGTGCCAGTAGGATCGGGACAGGGATCGCGTCTCAGCCCCAGCATTTT; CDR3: CASRIGTGIASQPQHF
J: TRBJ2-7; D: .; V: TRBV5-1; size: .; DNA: TGCGCCAGCAGCTTTACAGGGTATTCGAACGAGCAGTACTTC; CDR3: CASSFTGYSNEQYF
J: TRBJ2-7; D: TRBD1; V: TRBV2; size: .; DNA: TGTGCCAGCAGAGGACAGGGGGGCTACGAGCAGTACTTC; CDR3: CASRGQGGYEQYF
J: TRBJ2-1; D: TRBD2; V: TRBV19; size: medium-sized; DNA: TGTGCCAGTAGTATGTCGGGGGGGATCTACAATGAGCAGTTCTTC; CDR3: CASSMSGGIYNEQFF
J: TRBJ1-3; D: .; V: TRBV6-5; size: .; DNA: TGTGCCAGCAGTTACTCGTGGATTTTCTCTGGAAACACCATATATTTT; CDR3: CASSYSWIFSGNTIYF
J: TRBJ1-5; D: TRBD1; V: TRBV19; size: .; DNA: TGTGCCAGTAGTACAAGACAGGGGAATCAGCCCCAGCATTTT; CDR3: CASSTRQGNQPQHF
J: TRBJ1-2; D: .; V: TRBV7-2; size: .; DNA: TGTGCCAGCGCCTTAGACCGCGGGGTTGGGCGAGGAGGAGGCTACACCTTC; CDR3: CASALDRGVGRGGGYTF
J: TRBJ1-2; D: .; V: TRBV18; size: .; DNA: TGTGCCAGCTCACCAGGGGAGAACTATGGCTACACCTTC; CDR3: CASSPGENYGYTF
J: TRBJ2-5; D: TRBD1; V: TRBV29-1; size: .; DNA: TGCAGCGTTAGGACAGGGCGACAGACCCAGTACTTC; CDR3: CSVRTGRQTQYF
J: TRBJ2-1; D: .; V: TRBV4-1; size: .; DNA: TGCGCCAGCAGCCAAGGATTCCCCCTCCTGGATGAGCAGTTCTTC; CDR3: CASSQGFPLLDEQFF
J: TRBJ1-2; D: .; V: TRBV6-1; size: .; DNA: TGTGCCAGCAGTGGGCAGAATAACTATGGCTACACCTTC; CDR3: CASSGQNNYGYTF
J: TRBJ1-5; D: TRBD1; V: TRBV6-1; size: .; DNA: TGTGCCAGCAGTGACCACCGACAGGGTACAAGCAATCAGCCCCAGCATTTT; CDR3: CASSDHRQGTSNQPQHF
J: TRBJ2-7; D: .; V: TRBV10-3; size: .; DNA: TGTGCCACTCAAACGGGAGTTTCGTGGGAGCAGTACTTC; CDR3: CATQTGVSWEQYF
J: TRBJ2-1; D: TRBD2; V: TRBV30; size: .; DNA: TGTGCCCGGGGACACGGGCGGGGGGACTCCTACAATGAGCAGTTCTTC; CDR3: CARGHGRGDSYNEQFF
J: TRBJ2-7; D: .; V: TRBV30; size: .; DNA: TGTGCCTGGAGTGTACGTTTGGCAGACGAGCAGTACTTC; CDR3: CAWSVRLADEQYF
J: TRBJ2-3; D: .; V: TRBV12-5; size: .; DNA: TGTGCTAGTGGTTCCTCACTAGCATCGCGTGCAGATACGCAGTATTTT; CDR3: CASGSSLASRADTQYF
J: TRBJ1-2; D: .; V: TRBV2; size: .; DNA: TGTGCCAGCGAGTCGGGGGGGACCGACTATGGCTACACCTTC; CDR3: CASESGGTDYGYTF
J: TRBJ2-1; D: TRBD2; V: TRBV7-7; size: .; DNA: TGTGCTAGCAGCTCCAGACTAGCGGGGGGATCCTACAATGAGCAGTTCTTC; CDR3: CASSSRLAGGSYNEQFF
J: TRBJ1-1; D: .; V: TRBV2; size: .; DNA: TGTGCCAGCAGTGACCGAGCGGGAGAAGCTTTCTTT; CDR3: CASSDRAGEAFF
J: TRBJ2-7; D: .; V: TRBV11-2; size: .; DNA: TGTGCCAGCAGCTACGACAGTTACGAGCAGTACTTC; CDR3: CASSYDSYEQYF
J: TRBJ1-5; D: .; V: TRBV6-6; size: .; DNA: TGTGCCAGCAGTACAGGTAGCAATCAGCCCCAGCATTTT; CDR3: CASSTGSNQPQHF
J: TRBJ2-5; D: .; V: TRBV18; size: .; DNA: TGTGCCAGCTCACCGGGCAGACAGGAAAAAGAGACCCAGTACTTC; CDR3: CASSPGRQEKETQYF
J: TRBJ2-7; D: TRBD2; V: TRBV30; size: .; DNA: TGTGCCTGGAGTCGAACGAGATCCGGGACTAGCGGGGGGGCCTCCGAGCAGTACTTC; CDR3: CAWSRTRSGTSGGASEQYF
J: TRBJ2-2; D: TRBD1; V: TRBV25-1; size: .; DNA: TGTGCCAGCAGCCGGCAGGGGGACACCGGGGAGCTGTTTTTT; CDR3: CASSRQGDTGELFF
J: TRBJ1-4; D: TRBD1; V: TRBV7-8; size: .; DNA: TGTGCCAGCAGCACCCCGGGACAGGGTGATGAAAAACTGTTTTTT; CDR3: CASSTPGQGDEKLFF
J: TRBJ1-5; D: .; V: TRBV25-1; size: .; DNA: TGTGCCAGCAGTGCATCAGGGAATCAGCCCCAGCATTTT; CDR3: CASSASGNQPQHF
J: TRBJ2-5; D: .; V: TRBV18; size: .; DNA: TGTGCCAGCTCAGCCTCCACCCCCAGAGAGACCCAGTACTTC; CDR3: CASSASTPRETQYF
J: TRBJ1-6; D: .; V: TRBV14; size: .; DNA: TGTGCCAGCAGACCGGGCTCAGCGAGGGCACCCCTCCACTTT; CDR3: CASRPGSARAPLHF
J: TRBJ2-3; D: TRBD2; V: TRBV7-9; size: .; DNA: TGTGCCAGCACTCCGGGGGGGGCCGCGGATACGCAGTATTTT; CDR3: CASTPGGAADTQYF
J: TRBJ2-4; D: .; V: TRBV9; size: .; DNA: TGTGCCAGCAGCGTAGGACTGGGTCAGGGTAGGGTGAACATTCAGTACTTC; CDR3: CASSVGLGQGRVNIQYF
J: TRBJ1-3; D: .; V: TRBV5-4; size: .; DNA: TGTGCCAGCACCACCTCGGAAGGAAACACCATATATTTT; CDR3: CASTTSEGNTIYF
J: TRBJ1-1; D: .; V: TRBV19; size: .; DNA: TGTGCCAGTAGTATAGCAGGGACTGAAGCTTTCTTT; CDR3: CASSIAGTEAFF
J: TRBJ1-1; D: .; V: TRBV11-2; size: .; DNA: TGTGCCAGCAGCTTGGCAGGGGTGAACACTGAAGCTTTCTTT; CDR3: CASSLAGVNTEAFF
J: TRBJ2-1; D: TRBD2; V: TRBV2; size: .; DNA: TGTGCCAGCTTGATGGCGGGGGGCCGCTACAATGAGCAGTTCTTC; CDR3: CASLMAGGRYNEQFF
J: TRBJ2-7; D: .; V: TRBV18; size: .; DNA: TGTGCCAGCTCAGCCACGCCCGGGACGAGGGAGCAGTACTTC; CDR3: CASSATPGTREQYF
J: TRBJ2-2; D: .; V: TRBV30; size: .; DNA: TGTGCCTGGAGTAGGCGCGGGGCCAACACCGGGGAGCTGTTTTTT; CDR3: CAWSRRGANTGELFF
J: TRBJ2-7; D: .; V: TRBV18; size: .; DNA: TGTGCCAGCTCATCAAGTTGGGACCCCGGGCAGTACTTC; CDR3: CASSSSWDPGQYF
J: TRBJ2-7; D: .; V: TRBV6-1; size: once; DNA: TGTGCCAGCAGAGTAGCCGGGACTGCCGCCTACGAGCAGTACTTC; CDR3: CASRVAGTAAYEQYF
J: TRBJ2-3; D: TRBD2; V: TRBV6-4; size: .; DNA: TGTGCCAGCAGTGACCGGACTAGCGGGGAAACAGATACGCAGTATTTT; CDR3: CASSDRTSGETDTQYF
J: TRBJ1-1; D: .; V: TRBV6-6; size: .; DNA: TGTGCCAGCAGTTACCGGAGTGACAGTGAAGCTTTCTTT; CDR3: CASSYRSDSEAFF
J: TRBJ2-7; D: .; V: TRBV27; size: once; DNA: TGTGCCAGCAGTTTAGGGCAGCGAACCTACGAGCAGTACTTC; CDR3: CASSLGQRTYEQYF
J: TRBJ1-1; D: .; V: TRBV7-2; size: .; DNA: TGTGCCAGCAGCCCTGGGGGGGAAGCTTTCTTT; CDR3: CASSPGGEAFF
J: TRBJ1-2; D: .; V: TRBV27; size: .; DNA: TGTGCCAGCAGTTTATTAACGGGGTACTATGGCTACACCTTC; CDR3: CASSLLTGYYGYTF
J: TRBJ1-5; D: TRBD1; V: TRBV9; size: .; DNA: TGTGCCAGCAGCAGAGGACAGGGGCGAAACAATCAGCCCCAGCATTTT; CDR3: CASSRGQGRNNQPQHF
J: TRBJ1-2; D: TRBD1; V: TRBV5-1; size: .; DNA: TGCGCCAGCAGCTTCAGACAGGGGGCTGATGGCTACACCTTC; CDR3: CASSFRQGADGYTF
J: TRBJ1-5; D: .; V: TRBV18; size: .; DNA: TGTGCCAGCTCACCACTCGGGGGGTCCGATCAGCCCCAGCATTTT; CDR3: CASSPLGGSDQPQHF
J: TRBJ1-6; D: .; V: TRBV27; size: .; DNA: TGTGCCAGCAGCTTGGTTTGGGACCCCGGCACACCCCTCCACTTT; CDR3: CASSLVWDPGTPLHF
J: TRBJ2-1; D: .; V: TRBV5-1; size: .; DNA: TGCGCCAGCAGCTTGGGTGGGGGGATGGGCAATGAGCAGTTCTTC; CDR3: CASSLGGGMGNEQFF
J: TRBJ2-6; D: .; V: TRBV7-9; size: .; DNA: TGTGCCAGCAGCTCTGGGGCCAACGTCCTGACTTTC; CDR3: CASSSGANVLTF